The 11 T cell receptor beta chains below were found in one sample sequenced in a study of T cells in Graves' hyperthyroidism and ophthalmopathy. Template material for amplifying TCR beta CDR3 regions consisted of RNA transcripts. First-round RT-PCR of the TCR CDR3 relied on the HTBI primer set. TCRdb re-called the multiplex PCR reads through MiXCR, storing one row per CDR3 protein. The sample holds 300,000 to 450,000 distinct CDR3 sequences; around 15% are singletons and the top ten take 20%. The sequenced sample was blood. These receptors were obtained from a woman aged 25 to 39 with Graves' ophthalmopathy.

This clonotype was counted at least ten times. The rearrangement links TRBV4-2 to TRBJ1-1, with no clear D. Trimming took 0 bases from V and 3 from J, leaving 11 bases between them. There are 15 residues in the CDR3. Germline lookup yields CDR1 LGHNA and CDR2 YNFKEQ. The CDR3 region is CASSQEAGSDTEAFF. The DNA for the CDR3 is TGTGCCAGCAGCCAAGAAGCCGGGTCGGACACTGAAGCTTTCTTT.

In its sample, this clonotype was seen many times. The chain couples TRBV28 to TRBJ2-6; D uncertain. The V and J ends lost 7 bases and 0 bases respectively, with 13 bases between them. There are 16 residues in the CDR3. Looked up from germline, CDR1 is MDHEN and CDR2 is SYDVKM. The CDR3 loop reads CASTPSVLSGANVLTF. The CDR3 region has the DNA TGTGCCAGCACCCCCTCAGTACTCTCTGGGGCCAACGTCCTGACTTTC.

About this clonotype itself: Since a much larger clone is just one base distant, this may be a read error. The chain carries TRBV20-1 and TRBJ1-5, with unresolved D. This CDR3 has 14 amino acids. CDR1 and CDR2 (germline): DFQATT, SNEGSKA (reference sequence). The CDR3 loop reads CSAPDQASNQPQRF. DNA for the CDR3: TGCAGTGCACCCGACCAGGCTAGCAATCAGCCCCAGCGTTTT.

This clonotype was seen many times. V gene TRBV11-2 combines with J gene TRBJ2-5; 10 bases line up with TRBD2. J lost 4 bases, V lost 5 bases, and 7 bases had no gene match. This CDR3 is 15 amino acids long. Germline CDR1 and CDR2: SGHAT and FQNNGV. In nucleotides, the CDR3 is TGTGCCAGCAGCCCACGGCCTAGCGGGGGAGAGACCCAGTACTTC. It is translated as CASSPRPSGGETQYF. Based on the CDR3 plus reference TRBV11-2 and TRBJ2-5, the full variable domain is EAGVAQSPRYKIIEKRQSVAFWCNPISGHATLYWYQQILGQGPKLLIQFQNNGVVDDSQLPKDRFSAERLKGVDSTLKIQPAKLEDSAVYLCASSPRPSGGETQYFGPGTRLLVL.

This clonotype was counted ten times or more. The chain links TRBV20-1 to TRBJ1-1; D is possibly TRBD1 (6 bases). V lost 4 bases and J lost 1, with 19 bases in between. Germline-derived CDR1 and CDR2 are DFQATT and SNEGSKA (reference sequence). The CDR3 runs to 16 residues. The CDR3 loop is CSATTPQGRGNTEAFF. CDR3 DNA: TGCAGTGCTACTACACCACAGGGCAGGGGGAACACTGAAGCTTTCTTT.

This clonotype was recorded many times. The V call is TRBV5-1, the J call TRBJ2-1; TRBD1 aligns across 8 bases. Germline lookup yields CDR1 SGHRS and CDR2 YFSETQ. The CDR3 loop spans 14 amino acids. V dropped 0 bases and J dropped 9; count of bases not matched to a gene: 5. The chain's CDR3 is CASSLGTGPSEQFF. CDR3 sequence (DNA): TGCGCCAGCAGCTTGGGGACAGGGCCCAGTGAGCAGTTCTTC.

The V and J genes are TRBV29-1 and TRBJ1-2; D is unresolved. Looked up from germline, CDR1 is SQVTM and CDR2 is ANQGSEA. Between the trimmed V and J ends, which lost 8 bases and 6 bases, there was a span of 4 bases. This CDR3 is 8 amino acids long. Here the CDR3 reads CSIDGYTF. In DNA, the CDR3 is TGCAGCATCGATGGCTACACCTTC.

There are many counts of this clonotype. CDR3 in amino acids: CASSKTAQPQHF. The CDR3 nucleotides read TGTGCCAGCAGTAAAACCGCTCAGCCCCAGCATTTT. The rearrangement links TRBV2 to TRBJ1-5; the D is unclear. Per the germline V gene, CDR1 is SNHLY and CDR2 is FYNNEI. This CDR3 is built from 12 residues. V gave up 5 bases and J gave up 6 bases, with 8 bases separating them.

This clonotype has at least ten counts. The chain carries TRBV7-8 and TRBJ2-1; D is ambiguous. This CDR3 comprises 12 residues. The V end lost 5 bases, the J end lost 7 bases, and 9 bases lay between the germline ends. Germline loops: CDR1 SGHVS, CDR2 FQNEAQ. As DNA, the CDR3 is TGTGCCAGCAGCCACGGCAGGAATGAGCAGTTCTTC. It encodes CASSHGRNEQFF.

This clonotype was observed many times. The chain uses TRBV28 and TRBJ1-5, with D uncertain. Germline CDR1 and CDR2: MDHEN and SYDVKM. The germline V and J ends were trimmed by 3 bases and 3 bases, with 15 bases remaining between them. The CDR3 contains 16 residues. CDR3 bases: TGTGCCAGCAGTTTCCGCTCCGACTCCAACAATCAGCCCCAGCATTTT. It yields the protein CASSFRSDSNNQPQHF. Supplemented by reference TRBV28 and TRBJ1-5, the full variable domain reads DVKVTQSSRYLVKRTGEKVFLECVQDMDHENMFWYRQDPGLGLRLIYFSYDVKMKEKGDIPEGYSVSREKKERFSLILESASTNQTSMYLCASSFRSDSNNQPQHFGDGTRLSIL.

This clonotype was seen at least ten times. The chain carries TRBV11-2 and TRBJ2-5; D ambiguous. The germline V gene has CDR1 SGHAT and CDR2 FQNNGV. Trimming cost V 7 bases and J 4 bases, with 22 bases left between them. The CDR3 length is 16 residues. The CDR3 protein is CASTDKRRISGETQYF. In DNA, the CDR3 is TGTGCCAGCACCGACAAACGGCGAATCAGTGGAGAGACCCAGTACTTC.